The 10 T cell receptor beta chains reported below all come from one sample, sequenced in a study of cytomegalovirus exposure and HLA in healthy donors. In the PCR, 60 Vbeta and 13 Jbeta primers were used. Measured with immunoSEQ multiplex PCR; TCRdb has only the in-frame clones, and not every one. Of some 220,000 clones listed, just under 80% are singletons. Sequenced: PBMCs. All receptors derive from a boy aged 10-17 years in good health and CMV-seronegative.

The V call is TRBV27, the J call TRBJ2-2; 9 bases fit TRBD1. The V and J ends lost 3 bases and 7 bases, in that order; junction bases with no gene match: 12. The CDR3 covers 17 residues. CDR1 and CDR2 from the germline V gene are MNHEY and SMNVEV (reference sequence). The CDR3 DNA reads TGTGCCAGCAGTTTCCTTGCCGGGACAGGGTACAACGGGGAGCTGTTTTTT. It is translated as CASSFLAGTGYNGELFF.

This clone appeared a single time. V and J are TRBV6-1 and TRBJ2-3; 10 nucleotides line up with TRBD2. CDR1 is MNHNS, CDR2 SASEGT, per germline. Germline trimming cut 0 bases from V and 4 bases from J; bases unmatched to any gene: 4. The CDR3 is 16 amino acids. In nucleotides, the CDR3 is TGTGCCAGCAGTGAAGCCGGACTAGCGGCCGCAGATACGCAGTATTTT. The encoded protein is CASSEAGLAAADTQYF.

The chain combines TRBV5-4 with TRBJ2-3; TRBD2 matches at 9 bases. The CDR3 loop spans 17 amino acids. The trim removed 6 bases at V and 2 bases at J, leaving 13 bases unmatched. Germline V CDR1 and CDR2: SGHNT, YYREEE (reference sequence). The CDR3, as DNA: TGTGCCAGCAATAGCGGGGGAAGGGGGGCCAACACAGATACGCAGTATTTT. This translates into CASNSGGRGANTDTQYF.

DNA for the CDR3: TGCGCCAGCAGCTTTTTGGCCACCGGGGAGCTGTTTTTT. It is translated as CASSFLATGELFF. The chain combines TRBV5-1 with TRBJ2-2; the D is unclear. Deletions cut 2 bases from V and 4 bases from J, with 6 bases between. This CDR3 spans 13 amino acids. Germline V gene data show CDR1 as SGHRS and CDR2 as YFSETQ.

Turning to this clone: A read error may account for a junction end that differs from germline. This rearrangement joins TRBV5-1 to TRBJ1-1; the match to TRBD1 covers 7 bases. Germline CDR1 is SGHRS and CDR2 is YFSETQ. The CDR3 sequence is 15 residues long. In DNA form, the CDR3 reads TGCGCCAGCAGCTTAGGCGACAGGGTGAAAACTGAAGCTTTCTTT. The encoded protein is CASSLGDRVKTEAFF. The entire variable domain, with the rest obtained from reference TRBV5-1 and TRBJ1-1, is as follows: KAGVTQTPRYLIKTRGQQVTLSCSPISGHRSVSWYQQTPGQGLQFLFEYFSETQRNKGNFPGRFSGRQFSNSRSEMNVSTLELGDSALYLCASSLGDRVKTEAFFGQGTRLTVV.

This clone was seen a handful of times. V is TRBV5-1 and J is TRBJ1-4; D gene unclear. Germline loops: CDR1 SGHRS, CDR2 YFSETQ. Between the trimmed V and J ends, which lost 1 base and 3 bases, there was a span of 10 bases. This CDR3 has 15 residues. The CDR3 bases are TGCGCCAGCAGCTTGACGGAGGATCCTAATGAAAAACTGTTTTTT. Its translation: CASSLTEDPNEKLFF.

This chain connects TRBV7-2 to TRBJ2-3; D gene uncertain. Germline V gene lookup returns CDR1 SGHTA and CDR2 FQGNSA. The CDR3 contains 16 residues. V lost 2 bases to trimming and J lost 0 bases, with 12 bases between them. Here the CDR3 reads CASSLSSRASTDTQYF. The CDR3 DNA reads as TGTGCCAGCAGCTTAAGTTCCCGAGCTAGCACAGATACGCAGTATTTT.

J is TRBJ2-7 and V is TRBV27; TRBD1 agrees at 9 bases. Per germline, CDR1 MNHEY and CDR2 SMNVEV (reference sequence). The CDR3 extends over 16 amino acids. J was trimmed by 3 bases and V by 7 bases; bases with no gene match: 13. For the CDR3, the DNA is TGTGCCAGCATCGGACAGGGGAGAGGATCCGGCTACGAGCAGTACTTC. Translation gives CASIGQGRGSGYEQYF.

The chain has TRBV29-1 and TRBJ2-1; perhaps TRBD2 as D (6 bases). This CDR3 is 9 amino acids long. V was shortened by 4 bases and J by 14 bases, with 9 bases between the two germline ends. Germline lookup yields CDR1 SQVTM and CDR2 ANQGSEA. Here the CDR3 DNA reads TGCAGCGTTGCGTTAGCGGAGTTCTTC. The encoded protein is CSVALAEFF.

This rearrangement joins TRBV7-6 to TRBJ2-3; the D gene is possibly TRBD2 (5 bases). Trimming stripped 5 bases from V and 3 bases from J, with 12 bases between. The CDR3 totals 14 residues. Germline values: CDR1 SGHVS, CDR2 FNYEAQ. CDR3 sequence: CASSPARETDTQYF. In DNA form, the CDR3 reads TGTGCCAGCAGCCCGGCGAGGGAGACAGATACGCAGTATTTT.